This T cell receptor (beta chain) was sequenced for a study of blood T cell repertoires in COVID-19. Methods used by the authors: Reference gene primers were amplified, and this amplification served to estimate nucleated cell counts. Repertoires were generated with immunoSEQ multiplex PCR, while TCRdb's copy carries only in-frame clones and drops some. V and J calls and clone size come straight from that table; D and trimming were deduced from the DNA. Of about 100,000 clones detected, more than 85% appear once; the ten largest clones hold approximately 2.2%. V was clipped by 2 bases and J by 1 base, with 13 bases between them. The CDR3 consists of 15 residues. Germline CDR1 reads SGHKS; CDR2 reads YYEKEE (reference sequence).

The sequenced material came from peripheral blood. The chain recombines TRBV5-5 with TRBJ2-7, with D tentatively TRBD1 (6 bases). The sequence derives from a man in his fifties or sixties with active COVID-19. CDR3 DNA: TGTGCCAGCAGCTTCGGACAGACTTATTCCTACGAGCAGTACTTC. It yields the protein CASSFGQTYSYEQYF.